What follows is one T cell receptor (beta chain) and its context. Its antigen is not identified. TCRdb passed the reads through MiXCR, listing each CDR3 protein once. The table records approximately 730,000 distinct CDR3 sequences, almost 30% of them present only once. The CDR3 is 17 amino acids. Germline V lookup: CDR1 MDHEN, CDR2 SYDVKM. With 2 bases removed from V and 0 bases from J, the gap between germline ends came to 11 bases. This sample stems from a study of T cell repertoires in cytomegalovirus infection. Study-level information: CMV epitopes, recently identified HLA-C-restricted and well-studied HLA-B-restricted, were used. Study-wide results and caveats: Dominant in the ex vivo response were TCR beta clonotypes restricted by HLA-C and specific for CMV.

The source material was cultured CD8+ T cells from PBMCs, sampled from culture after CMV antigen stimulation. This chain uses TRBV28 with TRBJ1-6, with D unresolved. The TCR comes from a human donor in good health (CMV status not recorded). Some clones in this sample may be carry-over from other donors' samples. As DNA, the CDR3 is TGTGCCAGCAGTTTAGCTGTCCCGAGCTCCTATAATTCACCCCTCCACTTT. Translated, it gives CASSLAVPSSYNSPLHF.